The clone carrying this TCR beta chain was observed a single time. The data were produced by immunoSEQ multiplex PCR, yet TCRdb's version contains in-frame clones alone and is incomplete. The repertoire holds about 72,000 clones, with roughly nine tenths as singletons. V dropped 2 bases and J dropped 9 bases, with 16 bases sitting between them. The CDR3 length is 14 residues. Germline-derived CDR1 and CDR2 are SGHTA and FQGTGA. This record belongs to a study of OX40 agonist ivuxolimab in advanced cancers. The clonotype comes from an adult with an advanced solid tumor such as melanoma, head and neck, liver or kidney cancer. The chain recombines TRBV7-3 with TRBJ2-5; D remains ambiguous. Sequenced material: CD4+ or CD8+ T cells sorted from blood, taken in a trial of the OX40 agonist ivuxolimab. CDR3 nucleotide sequence: TGTGCCAGCAGCTTAGACTCCCAATCTCAGGCCCAGTACTTC. Translated, it gives CASSLDSQSQAQYF.